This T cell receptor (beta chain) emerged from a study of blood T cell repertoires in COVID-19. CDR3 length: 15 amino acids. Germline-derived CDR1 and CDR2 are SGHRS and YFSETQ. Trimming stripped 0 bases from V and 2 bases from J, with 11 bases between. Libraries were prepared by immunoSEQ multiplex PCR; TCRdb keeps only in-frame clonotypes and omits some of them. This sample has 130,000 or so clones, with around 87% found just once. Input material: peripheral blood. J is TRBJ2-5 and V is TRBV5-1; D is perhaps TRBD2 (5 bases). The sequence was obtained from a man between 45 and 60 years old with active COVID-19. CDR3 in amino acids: CASSLEASRQETQYF. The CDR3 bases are TGCGCCAGCAGCTTGGAGGCTAGCCGGCAAGAGACCCAGTACTTC.